These 11 T cell receptor beta chains originate from one sample sequenced in a study of CD8+ T cells in alopecia areata. As the sequencing template, cDNA was produced by extracting RNA and reverse transcribing it. Sequencing was performed with immunoSEQ multiplex PCR; in TCRdb, only in-frame clones are kept and a portion is missing. The top ten hold 5.7% of the sample, which has some 120,000 clones, around 60% seen once. Described treatment: oral pan-JAK inhibitor, 5-10 mg twice daily. The sequencing here drew on CD4+ T cells sorted from blood, taken at week 4, from a patient treated with tofacitinib. The receptors come from a human donor with alopecia areata.

The chain joins TRBV29-1 to TRBJ1-6; D perhaps matches TRBD1 (5 bases). Germline CDR1 and CDR2: SQVTM and ANQGSEA. The V end lost 5 bases, the J end lost 7 bases, and 12 bases lay between the germline ends. This CDR3 spans 13 amino acids. Here the CDR3 reads CSVITTGNSPLHF. CDR3 nucleotides: TGCAGCGTTATCACCACAGGCAATTCACCCCTCCACTTT.

J is TRBJ2-3 and V is TRBV7-9; 7 bases are shared with TRBD2. V gave up 1 base and J gave up 1 base; unmatched junction bases: 2. The CDR3 loop spans 15 amino acids. The V gene's germline CDR1 is SEHNR and CDR2 FQNEAQ (reference sequence). This CDR3 reads CASSLDSGGTDTQYF. The CDR3, as DNA: TGTGCCAGCAGCTTAGACAGCGGGGGCACAGATACGCAGTATTTT.

The chain combines TRBV25-1 with TRBJ2-3, with D perhaps being TRBD1 or TRBD2 (6 bases each). Germline V gene data show CDR1 as MGHDK and CDR2 as SYGVNS. The CDR3 has 15 amino acids. With 6 bases removed from V and 0 bases from J, the gap between germline ends came to 13 bases. The CDR3 DNA reads TGTGCCAGCAGAGAAGGGGGGAGGAGCACAGATACGCAGTATTTT. This gives the protein CASREGGRSTDTQYF. Using reference TRBV25-1 and TRBJ2-3 for the parts outside the CDR3, the full variable domain is EADIYQTPRYLVIGTGKKITLECSQTMGHDKMYWYQQDPGMELHLIHYSYGVNSTEKGDLSSESTVSRIRTEHFPLTLESARPSHTSQYLCASREGGRSTDTQYFGPGTRLTVL.

V usage is TRBV4-3 and J usage is TRBJ2-1; TRBD2 aligns across 15 bases. The CDR3 totals 18 residues. V shed 4 bases and J 5 bases; nucleotides not matched to a gene: 9. CDR1 LGHNA and CDR2 YSLEER come from the germline V gene. CDR3 sequence reads: CASSPGLAGGRRNNEQFF. The DNA of the CDR3 is TGCGCCAGCAGCCCTGGACTAGCGGGGGGGCGGCGAAACAATGAGCAGTTCTTC.

The chain combines TRBV19 with TRBJ2-1; 10 bases agree with TRBD2. The ends lost 4 bases at V and 0 bases at J; junction bases unmatched: 12. The CDR3 runs to 19 residues. Germline values: CDR1 LNHDA, CDR2 SQIVND (reference sequence). The CDR3 DNA reads TGTGCCAGTAGTACCCGGACTAGCGGCCCTCTACTCTCCTACAATGAGCAGTTCTTC. The encoded protein is CASSTRTSGPLLSYNEQFF.

V gene TRBV27 combines with J gene TRBJ1-3, with D unclear. Trimming removed 7 bases at V and 4 bases at J, with 5 bases between. Germline V lookup: CDR1 MNHEY, CDR2 SMNVEV (reference sequence). CDR3 length equals 11 residues. In DNA form, the CDR3 reads TGTGCCAGCATCTTAGGAAACACCATATATTTT. It specifies CASILGNTIYF.

The chain has TRBV2 and TRBJ2-5; D remains ambiguous. CDR3 length: 11 amino acids. Between the trimmed V and J ends, which lost 6 bases and 5 bases, there was a span of 7 bases. CDR1 is SNHLY and CDR2 is FYNNEI in the germline V gene. As DNA, the CDR3 is TGTGCCAGCAGCGAGAGGGAGACCCAGTACTTC. Its translation is CASSERETQYF. The full variable domain, completed using reference TRBV2 and TRBJ2-5, is EPEVTQTPSHQVTQMGQEVILRCVPISNHLYFYWYRQILGQKVEFLVSFYNNEISEKSEIFDDQFSVERPDGSNFTLKIRSTKLEDSAMYFCASSERETQYFGPGTRLLVL.

This chain links TRBV30 with TRBJ2-3, with 8 bases lining up with TRBD1. The CDR3 has 15 residues. Germline V CDR1 and CDR2: GTSNPN, SVGIG (reference sequence). Trimming cost V 0 bases and J 2 bases; bases outside gene matches: 4. The CDR3 DNA is TGTGCCTGGAGTGTCACAGGGGGTGACACAGATACGCAGTATTTT. Its protein is CAWSVTGGDTDTQYF.

The rearrangement uses TRBV27 and TRBJ2-5, with TRBD2 matching 9 bases. The V and J ends lost 3 bases and 4 bases, in that order; junction bases with no gene match: 3. CDR3 size: 14 residues. CDR1 is MNHEY, CDR2 SMNVEV, per germline (reference sequence). CDR3 sequence (DNA): TGTGCCAGCAGTTTTCTAGCGGGAACAGAGACCCAGTACTTC. It yields the protein CASSFLAGTETQYF.

The gene calls are TRBV30 and TRBJ1-2; D remains ambiguous. Germline CDR1 is GTSNPN and CDR2 is SVGIG (reference sequence). Trimming removed 0 bases at V and 14 bases at J, with 16 bases between. This CDR3 spans 12 amino acids. CDR3 sequence (DNA): TGTGCCTGGAGTGTACGAGACCCTGGTGCGACCTTC. Protein product: CAWSVRDPGATF.

CDR3 residues: CASSEVRGASEAFF. The CDR3 region has the DNA TGTGCCAGCAGTGAAGTCAGGGGCGCGTCTGAAGCTTTCTTT. J is TRBJ1-1 and V is TRBV2; possible D gene TRBD1, 6 bases. Trimming shortened V by 1 base and J by 6 bases, and 12 bases separated the two germline ends. Per germline, CDR1 SNHLY and CDR2 FYNNEI. The CDR3 loop spans 14 amino acids.